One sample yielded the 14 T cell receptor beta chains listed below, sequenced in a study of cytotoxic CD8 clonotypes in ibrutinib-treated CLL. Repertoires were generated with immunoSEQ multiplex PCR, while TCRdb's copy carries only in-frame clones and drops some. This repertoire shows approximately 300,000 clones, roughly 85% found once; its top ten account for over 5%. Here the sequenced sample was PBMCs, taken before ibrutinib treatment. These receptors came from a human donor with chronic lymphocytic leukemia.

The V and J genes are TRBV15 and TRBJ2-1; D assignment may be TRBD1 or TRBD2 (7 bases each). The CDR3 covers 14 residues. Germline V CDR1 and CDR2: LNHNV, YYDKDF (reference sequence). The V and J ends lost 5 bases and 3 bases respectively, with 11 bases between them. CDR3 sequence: CATSQGGIYNEQFF. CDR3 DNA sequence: TGTGCCACCAGCCAGGGGGGGATCTACAATGAGCAGTTCTTC.

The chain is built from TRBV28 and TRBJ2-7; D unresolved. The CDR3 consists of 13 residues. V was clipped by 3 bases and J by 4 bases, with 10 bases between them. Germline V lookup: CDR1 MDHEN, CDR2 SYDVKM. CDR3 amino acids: CASSLAQEYEQYF. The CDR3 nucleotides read TGTGCCAGCAGTTTGGCCCAGGAGTACGAGCAGTACTTC.

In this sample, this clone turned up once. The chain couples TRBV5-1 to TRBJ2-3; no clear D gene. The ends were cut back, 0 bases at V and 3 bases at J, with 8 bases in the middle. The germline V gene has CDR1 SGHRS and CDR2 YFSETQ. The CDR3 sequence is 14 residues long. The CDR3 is CASSLGTPTDTQYF. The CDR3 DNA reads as TGCGCCAGCAGCTTGGGTACTCCAACAGATACGCAGTATTTT.

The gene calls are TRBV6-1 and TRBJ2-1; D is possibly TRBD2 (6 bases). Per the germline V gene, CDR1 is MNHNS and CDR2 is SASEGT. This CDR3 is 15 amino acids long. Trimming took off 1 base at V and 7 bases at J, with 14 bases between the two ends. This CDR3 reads CASSEVLAGLNEQFF. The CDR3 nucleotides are TGTGCCAGCAGTGAAGTTTTGGCGGGATTAAATGAGCAGTTCTTC.

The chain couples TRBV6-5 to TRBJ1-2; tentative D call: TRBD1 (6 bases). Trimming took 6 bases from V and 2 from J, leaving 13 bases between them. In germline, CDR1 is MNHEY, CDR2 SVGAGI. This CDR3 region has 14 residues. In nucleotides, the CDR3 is TGTGCCAGCAGACCCAGGACAGCAAACTATGGCTACACCTTC. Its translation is CASRPRTANYGYTF.

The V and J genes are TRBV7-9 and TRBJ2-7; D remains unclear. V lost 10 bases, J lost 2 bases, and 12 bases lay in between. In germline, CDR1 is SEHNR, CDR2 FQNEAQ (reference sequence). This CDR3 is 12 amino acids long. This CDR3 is CAIRTETYEQYF. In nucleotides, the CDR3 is TGTGCCATCCGGACCGAAACCTACGAGCAGTACTTC.

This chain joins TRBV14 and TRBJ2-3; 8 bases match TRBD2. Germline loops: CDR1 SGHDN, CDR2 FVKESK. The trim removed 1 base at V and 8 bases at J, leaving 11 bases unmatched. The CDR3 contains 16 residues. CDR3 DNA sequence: TGTGCCAGCAGCCAAGCACCGGGACTAGTCGGCGGTACGCAGTATTTT. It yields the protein CASSQAPGLVGGTQYF.

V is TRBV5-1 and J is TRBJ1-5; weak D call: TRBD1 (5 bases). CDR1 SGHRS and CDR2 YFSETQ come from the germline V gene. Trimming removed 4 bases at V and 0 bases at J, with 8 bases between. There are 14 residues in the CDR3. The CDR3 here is CASSEGLSNQPQHF. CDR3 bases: TGCGCCAGCAGCGAGGGGCTTAGCAATCAGCCCCAGCATTTT.

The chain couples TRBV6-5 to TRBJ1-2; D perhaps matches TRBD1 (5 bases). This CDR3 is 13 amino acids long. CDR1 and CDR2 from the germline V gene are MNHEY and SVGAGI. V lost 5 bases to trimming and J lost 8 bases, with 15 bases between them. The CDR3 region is CASSPTPTAGYTF. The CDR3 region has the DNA TGTGCCAGCAGTCCAACCCCGACAGCCGGCTACACCTTC.

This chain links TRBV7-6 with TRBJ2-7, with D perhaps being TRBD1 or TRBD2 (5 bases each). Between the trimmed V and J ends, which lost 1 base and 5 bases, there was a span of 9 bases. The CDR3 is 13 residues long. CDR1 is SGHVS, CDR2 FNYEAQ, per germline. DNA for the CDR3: TGTGCCAGCAGCTTAGGGCTGGGGGACGAGCAGTACTTC. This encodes CASSLGLGDEQYF. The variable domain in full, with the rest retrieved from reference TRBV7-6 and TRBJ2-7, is GAGVSQSPRYKVTKRGQDVALRCDPISGHVSLYWYRQALGQGPEFLTYFNYEAQQDKSGLPNDRFSAERPEGSISTLTIQRTEQRDSAMYRCASSLGLGDEQYFGPGTRLTVT.

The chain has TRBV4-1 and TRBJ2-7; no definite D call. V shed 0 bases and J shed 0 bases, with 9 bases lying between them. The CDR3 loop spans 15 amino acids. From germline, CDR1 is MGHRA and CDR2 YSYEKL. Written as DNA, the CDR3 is TGCGCCAGCAGCCAAGATGGGTGGAGCTCCTACGAGCAGTACTTC. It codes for CASSQDGWSSYEQYF.

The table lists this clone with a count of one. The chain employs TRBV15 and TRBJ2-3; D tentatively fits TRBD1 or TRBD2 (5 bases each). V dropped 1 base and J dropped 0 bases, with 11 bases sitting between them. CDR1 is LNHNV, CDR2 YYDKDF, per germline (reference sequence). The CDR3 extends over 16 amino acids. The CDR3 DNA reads TGTGCCACCAGCAGAGGGGACGGAACTAGCACAGATACGCAGTATTTT. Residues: CATSRGDGTSTDTQYF.

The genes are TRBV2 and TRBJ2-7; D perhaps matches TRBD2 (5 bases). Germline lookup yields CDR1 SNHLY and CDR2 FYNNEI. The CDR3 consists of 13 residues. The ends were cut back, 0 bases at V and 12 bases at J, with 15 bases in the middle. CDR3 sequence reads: CASSEAEGNRLYF. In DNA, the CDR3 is TGTGCCAGCAGTGAAGCTGAGGGCAATCGATTGTACTTC.

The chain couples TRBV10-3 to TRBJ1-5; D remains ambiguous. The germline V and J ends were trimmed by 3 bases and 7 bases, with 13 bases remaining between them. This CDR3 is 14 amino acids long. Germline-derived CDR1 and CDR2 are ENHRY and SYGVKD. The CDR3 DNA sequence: TGTGCCATCAGTGATAACGTCGATCAGCAGCCCCAGCATTTT. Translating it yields CAISDNVDQQPQHF.